The rows below give T cell receptor beta chains drawn from one sample of a study of T cell repertoires in cytomegalovirus infection. MiXCR was run by TCRdb on the reads, yielding one entry per CDR3 protein. Altogether 300,000 or so distinct CDR3 sequences are present, approximately 8.9% being singletons, with the ten largest covering less than 3%. Material: PBMCs. These receptors were obtained from a human donor in good health (CMV status not recorded). Some clones in this sample may be carry-over from other donors' samples. Each CDR3 is given with its conserved first and last residue. Fields, in order: clone size, D gene, J gene, V gene, CDR3 DNA, CDR3 protein. A D gene is named only where the DNA matches it firmly. Clone size appears in some rows only: once, few, many, or a class for an expanded clone.

>many|.|TRBJ1-1|TRBV7-9
TGTGCCAGCACCACGGCCAGGGATAACACTGAAGCTTTCTTT
CASTTARDNTEAFF
>.|TRBD1|TRBJ1-5|TRBV19
TGTGCCAGTAGAGTTCGACCGGGACAGAGCAATCAGCCCCAGCATTTT
CASRVRPGQSNQPQHF
>many|.|TRBJ1-1|TRBV10-3
TGTGCCACCGGGGCATGGGGCGCTGAAGCTTTCTTT
CATGAWGAEAFF
>many|.|TRBJ2-7|TRBV6-6
TGTGCCAGCAGTTATACTCCCAGCTACGAGCAGTACTTC
CASSYTPSYEQYF
>.|TRBD2|TRBJ2-1|TRBV6-4
TGTGCCAGCAGTGACCATCTTTTGGGGCGGGGGGGCCAAGGTGAGCAGTTCTTC
CASSDHLLGRGGQGEQFF
>few|.|TRBJ1-2|TRBV14
TGTGCCAGCAGCCCTTCACGATGGGGTGGGGGAAACTATGGCTACACCTTC
CASSPSRWGGGNYGYTF
>few|.|TRBJ2-4|TRBV3-1
TGTGCCAGCAGCCAAGTTACCGGGGGCGGCAAAAACATTCAGTACTTC
CASSQVTGGGKNIQYF
>many|.|TRBJ2-4|TRBV7-9
TGTGCCAGCAGCCCTGAGACTAGAGGAAACATTCAGTACTTC
CASSPETRGNIQYF
>.|TRBD1|TRBJ1-1|TRBV7-9
TGTGCCAGCAGCCCCAGACAGGGGGAAGCTTTCTTT
CASSPRQGEAFF
>few|.|TRBJ2-1|TRBV3-1
TGTGCCAGCAGCCAAGACCTCGATGAGCAGTTCTTC
CASSQDLDEQFF
>many|TRBD1|TRBJ2-5|TRBV20-1
TGCAGTGCTCCATGGACAGGAGAAGAGACCCAGTACTTC
CSAPWTGEETQYF
>many|.|TRBJ1-2|TRBV14
TGTGCCAGCAGCCAAGGGCCCGCGAGCTATGGCTACACCTTC
CASSQGPASYGYTF
>many|TRBD1|TRBJ2-7|TRBV12-3/TRBV12-4
TGTGCCAGCAGTTTATCGGGACAGGGTTTCAACAAGCAGTACTTC
CASSLSGQGFNKQYF
>many|.|TRBJ1-2|TRBV7-9
TGTGCCAGCAGCTTCACAGGGACCGTCTATGGCTACACCTTC
CASSFTGTVYGYTF
>few|.|TRBJ2-1|TRBV20-1
TGCAGTGCTAGTCTGGGGGAAGAGCAGTTCTTC
CSASLGEEQFF
>many|.|TRBJ1-2|TRBV10-2
TGCGCCAGCAGTTCCGGGCCCGAGGGCTACACCTTC
CASSSGPEGYTF
>many|.|TRBJ2-5|TRBV20-1
TGCAGTGCTAGATTAGCGGATAAAGAGACCCAGTACTTC
CSARLADKETQYF
>many|TRBD2|TRBJ2-7|TRBV7-2
TGTGCCAGCAGCTTAACCGGTCCTAGCGGGGGTTCTATCTACGAGCAGTACTTC
CASSLTGPSGGSIYEQYF
>few|.|TRBJ1-5|TRBV18
TGTGCCAGCTCGAAGGGACCGGGCCTCAATCAGCCCCAGCATTTT
CASSKGPGLNQPQHF
>many|TRBD1|TRBJ1-2|TRBV7-9
TGTGCCAGCAGCTTAGAGGACAGGGGCGGCTACACCTTC
CASSLEDRGGYTF
>many|.|TRBJ1-3|TRBV29-1
TGCAGCGTTCAGGAGAACCTCTCTGGAAACACCATATATTTT
CSVQENLSGNTIYF
>once|.|TRBJ1-2|TRBV3-1
TGTGCCAGCAGCCAAGATAGGAGTCGAAGCTATGGCTACACCTTC
CASSQDRSRSYGYTF
>many|.|TRBJ2-7|TRBV4-2
TGTGCCAGCAGCCCCCCTGGGGGGGAGCAGTACTTC
CASSPPGGEQYF
>.|.|TRBJ2-7|TRBV20-1
TGCAGTGCTCATCCCGGTCAGGGCTCCTACGAGCAGTACTTC
CSAHPGQGSYEQYF
>few|TRBD2|TRBJ2-1|TRBV12-3/TRBV12-4
TGTGCCAGCAGTTCGACTAGCGGGGGGCGGATCTCAGGGAATGAGCAGTTCTTC
CASSSTSGGRISGNEQFF
>many|.|TRBJ2-3|TRBV3-1
TGTGCCAGCAGCCAAGCGGGGGTGACAGATACGCAGTATTTT
CASSQAGVTDTQYF
>many|TRBD1|TRBJ1-6|TRBV5-5
TGTGCCAGCAGCTTGTTTGTGACAGGGGCGAATTCACCCCTCCACTTT
CASSLFVTGANSPLHF
>few|TRBD1|TRBJ2-1|TRBV7-6
TGTGCCAGCAGCTTCAGAGGGGGCCATGAGCAGTTCTTC
CASSFRGGHEQFF
>many|.|TRBJ1-5|TRBV7-9
TGTGCCAGCAGCTCGGAATATCAGCCCCAGCATTTT
CASSSEYQPQHF
>few|TRBD1|TRBJ1-2|TRBV12-3/TRBV12-4
TGTGCCAGCAGTCCGGGGACAGCCATTAGCAATGGCTACACCTTC
CASSPGTAISNGYTF
>.|.|TRBJ1-5|TRBV3-1
TGTGCCAGCAGCCAAGGGAGGGATCAGCCCCAGCATTTT
CASSQGRDQPQHF
>many|TRBD1|TRBJ2-6|TRBV28
TGTGCCAGCACTATTTACAGGGGATTGGGGGCCAACGTCCTGACTTTC
CASTIYRGLGANVLTF
>many|.|TRBJ2-1|TRBV7-9
TGTGCCAGCAGCGGCCTTTACAATGAGCAGTTCTTC
CASSGLYNEQFF
>.|TRBD2|TRBJ2-7|TRBV27
TGTGCCAGCAGGTCAAGCGGGGGGGCGGGGCAGTACTTC
CASRSSGGAGQYF
>many|.|TRBJ1-2|TRBV25-1
TGTGCCAGCAGTGATTCCGCGAGCGCAGGGGGCTACACCTTC
CASSDSASAGGYTF
>many|.|TRBJ2-5|TRBV28
TGTGCCAGCAGTCCTCTGGGGATCTTGGAGACCCAGTACTTC
CASSPLGILETQYF
>.|.|TRBJ1-2|TRBV9
TGTGCCAGCAGCGTTACCCCGGCAGGGAGGAACTATGGCTACACCTTC
CASSVTPAGRNYGYTF
>few|TRBD1|TRBJ1-2|TRBV20-1
TGCAGTGCTAGGGTGGGACAGGGGATCTCCAACTATGGCTACACCTTC
CSARVGQGISNYGYTF
>few|.|TRBJ2-4|TRBV5-6
TGTGCCAGCAGCGGGGGACACCTAGCCAAAAACATTCAGTACTTC
CASSGGHLAKNIQYF
>many|TRBD1|TRBJ2-7|TRBV20-1
TGCAGTGCGGAAGAGACAGGGGGCGCCGGCTACGAGCAGTACTTC
CSAEETGGAGYEQYF
>few|.|TRBJ2-7|TRBV12-3/TRBV12-4
TGTGCCAGCAGTCCCTTTAACTACGAGCAGTACTTC
CASSPFNYEQYF
>many|TRBD1|TRBJ1-1|TRBV6-2/TRBV6-3
TGTGCCAGCAGTGAGGTTACAGGGGTGAGCACTGAAGCTTTCTTT
CASSEVTGVSTEAFF
>few|.|TRBJ2-1|TRBV9
TGTGCCAGCAGCTCTGATGGGGGTGCGAATGAGCAGTTCTTC
CASSSDGGANEQFF
>many|TRBD1|TRBJ2-2|TRBV28
TGTGCCAGCAGGACGGGACAGGGGAACACCGGGGAGCTGTTTTTT
CASRTGQGNTGELFF
>many|.|TRBJ2-3|TRBV2
TGTGCCAGCAGTGAATTAGCATCCTCTAGCACAGATACGCAGTATTTT
CASSELASSSTDTQYF
>few|.|TRBJ1-2|TRBV20-1
TGCAGTGCTAGAGATGGAGCAGGGAACTATGGCTACACCTTC
CSARDGAGNYGYTF
>.|.|TRBJ2-5|TRBV29-1
TGCAGCGGGGCCGGGGTACTTCAAGAGACCCAGTACTTC
CSGAGVLQETQYF
>.|.|TRBJ1-5|TRBV6-2/TRBV6-3
TGTGCCAGCAGTTACGGGAGGGGAGACCAGCCCCAGCATTTT
CASSYGRGDQPQHF
>.|TRBD2|TRBJ2-5|TRBV19
TGTGCCAGTAGTATCTCCGGGACTAGCGGGGGACAAGAGACCCAGTACTTC
CASSISGTSGGQETQYF